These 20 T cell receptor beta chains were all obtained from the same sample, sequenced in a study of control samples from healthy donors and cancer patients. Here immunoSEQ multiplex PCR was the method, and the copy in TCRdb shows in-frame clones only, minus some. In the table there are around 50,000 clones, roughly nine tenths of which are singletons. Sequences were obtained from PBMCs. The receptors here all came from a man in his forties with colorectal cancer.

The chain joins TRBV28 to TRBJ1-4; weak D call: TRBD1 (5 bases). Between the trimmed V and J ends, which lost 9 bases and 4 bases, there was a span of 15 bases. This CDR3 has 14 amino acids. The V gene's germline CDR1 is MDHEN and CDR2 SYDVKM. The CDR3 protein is CASKRTTRNEKLFF. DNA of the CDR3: TGTGCCAGTAAAAGGACAACCCGTAATGAAAAACTGTTTTTT.

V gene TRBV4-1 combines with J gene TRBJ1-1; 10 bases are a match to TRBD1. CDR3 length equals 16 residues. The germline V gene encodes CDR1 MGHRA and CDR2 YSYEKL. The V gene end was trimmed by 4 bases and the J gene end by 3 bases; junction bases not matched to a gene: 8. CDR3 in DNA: TGCGCCAGCAGCCCGGGACAGGGGATCGTGGACACTGAAGCTTTCTTT. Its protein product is CASSPGQGIVDTEAFF.

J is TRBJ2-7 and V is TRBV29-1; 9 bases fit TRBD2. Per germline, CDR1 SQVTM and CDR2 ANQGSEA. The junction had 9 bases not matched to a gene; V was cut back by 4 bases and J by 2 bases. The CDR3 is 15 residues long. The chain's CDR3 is CSVAHRLAVPYEQYF. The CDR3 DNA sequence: TGCAGCGTTGCCCATCGACTAGCGGTCCCCTACGAGCAGTACTTC.

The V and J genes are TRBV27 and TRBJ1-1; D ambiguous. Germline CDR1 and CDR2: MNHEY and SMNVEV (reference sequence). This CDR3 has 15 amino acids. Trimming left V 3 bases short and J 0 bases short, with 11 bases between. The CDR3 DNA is TGTGCCAGCAGTTTTTGGGGTAAGGTGAACACTGAAGCTTTCTTT. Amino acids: CASSFWGKVNTEAFF.

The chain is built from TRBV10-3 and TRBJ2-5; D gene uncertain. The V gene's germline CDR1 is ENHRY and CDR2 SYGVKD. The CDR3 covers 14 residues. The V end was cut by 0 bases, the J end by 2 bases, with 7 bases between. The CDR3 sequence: CAISESNSQETQYF. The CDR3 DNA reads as TGTGCCATCAGTGAGTCGAACTCACAAGAGACCCAGTACTTC.

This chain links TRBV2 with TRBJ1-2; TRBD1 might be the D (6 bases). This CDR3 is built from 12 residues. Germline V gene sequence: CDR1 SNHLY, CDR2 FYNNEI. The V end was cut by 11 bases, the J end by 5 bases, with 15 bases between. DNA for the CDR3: TGTGCCGGCTTACAGGGAAGATATGGCTACACCTTC. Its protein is CAGLQGRYGYTF. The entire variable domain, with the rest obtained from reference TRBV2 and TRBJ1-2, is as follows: EPEVTQTPSHQVTQMGQEVILRCVPISNHLYFYWYRQILGQKVEFLVSFYNNEISEKSEIFDDQFSVERPDGSNFTLKIRSTKLEDSAMYFCAGLQGRYGYTFGSGTRLTVV.

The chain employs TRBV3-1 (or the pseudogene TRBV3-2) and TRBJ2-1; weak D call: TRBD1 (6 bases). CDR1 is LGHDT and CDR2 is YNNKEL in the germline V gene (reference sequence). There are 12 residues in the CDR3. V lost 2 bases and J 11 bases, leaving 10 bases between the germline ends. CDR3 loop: CASSQTDRKQFF. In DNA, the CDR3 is TGTGCCAGCAGCCAAACGGACAGAAAGCAGTTCTTC.

CDR3 sequence reads: CAISYRGNANEKLFF. As DNA, the CDR3 is TGTGCCATCAGTTACAGGGGTAACGCTAATGAAAAACTGTTTTTT. V is TRBV10-3 and J is TRBJ1-4; 7 bases match TRBD1. From germline, CDR1 is ENHRY and CDR2 SYGVKD. V gave up 5 bases and J gave up 3 bases; unmatched junction bases: 6. The CDR3 consists of 15 residues.

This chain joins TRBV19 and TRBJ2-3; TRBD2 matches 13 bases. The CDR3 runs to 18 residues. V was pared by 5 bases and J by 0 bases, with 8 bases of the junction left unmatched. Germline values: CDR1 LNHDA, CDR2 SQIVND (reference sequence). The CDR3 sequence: CASSPGLAGAQSTDTQYF. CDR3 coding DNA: TGTGCCAGTAGTCCCGGACTAGCGGGAGCCCAGAGCACAGATACGCAGTATTTT.

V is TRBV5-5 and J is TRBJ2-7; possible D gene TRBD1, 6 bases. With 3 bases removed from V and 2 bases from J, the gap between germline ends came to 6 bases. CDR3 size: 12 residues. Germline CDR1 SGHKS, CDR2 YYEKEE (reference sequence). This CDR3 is CASSWGPYEQYF. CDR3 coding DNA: TGTGCCAGCAGCTGGGGGCCCTACGAGCAGTACTTC.

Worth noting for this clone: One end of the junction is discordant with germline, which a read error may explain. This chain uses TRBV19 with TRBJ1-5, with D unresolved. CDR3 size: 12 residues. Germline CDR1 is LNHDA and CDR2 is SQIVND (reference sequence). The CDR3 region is CASSRNNQSQHF. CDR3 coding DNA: TGTGCCAGTAGTAGGAACAATCAGTCCCAGCATTTT.

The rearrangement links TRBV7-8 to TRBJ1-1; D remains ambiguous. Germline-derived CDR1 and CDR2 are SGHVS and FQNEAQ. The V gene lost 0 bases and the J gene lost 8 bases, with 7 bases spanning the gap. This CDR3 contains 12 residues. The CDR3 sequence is CASSLARQEAFF. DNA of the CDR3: TGTGCCAGCAGCTTAGCGCGCCAGGAAGCTTTCTTT.

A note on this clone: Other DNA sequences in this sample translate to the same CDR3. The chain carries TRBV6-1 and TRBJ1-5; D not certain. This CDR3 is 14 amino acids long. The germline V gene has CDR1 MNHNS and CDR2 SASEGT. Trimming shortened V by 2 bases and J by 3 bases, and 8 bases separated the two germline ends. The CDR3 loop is CASSEPGYNQPQHF. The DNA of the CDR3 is TGTGCCAGCAGTGAACCGGGTTACAATCAGCCCCAGCATTTT.

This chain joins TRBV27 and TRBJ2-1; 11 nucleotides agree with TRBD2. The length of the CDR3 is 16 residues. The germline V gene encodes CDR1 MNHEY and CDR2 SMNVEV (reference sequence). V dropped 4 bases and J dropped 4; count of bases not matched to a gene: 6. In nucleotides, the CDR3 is TGTGCCAGCAGTTCCTTAGCGGGAGGGCCTTACAATGAGCAGTTCTTC. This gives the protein CASSSLAGGPYNEQFF.

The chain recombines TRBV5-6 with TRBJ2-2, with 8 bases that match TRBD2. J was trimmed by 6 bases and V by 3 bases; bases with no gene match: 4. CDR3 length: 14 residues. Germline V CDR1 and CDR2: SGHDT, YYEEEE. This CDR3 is CASSWGLGAGELFF. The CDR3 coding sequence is TGTGCCAGCAGCTGGGGACTAGGAGCCGGGGAGCTGTTTTTT.

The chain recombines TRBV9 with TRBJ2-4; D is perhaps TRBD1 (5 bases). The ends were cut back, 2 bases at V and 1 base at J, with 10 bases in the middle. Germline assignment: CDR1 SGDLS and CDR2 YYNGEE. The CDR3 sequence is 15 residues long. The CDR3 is CASSVQGTAKNIQYF. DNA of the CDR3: TGTGCCAGCAGCGTGCAGGGAACGGCCAAAAACATTCAGTACTTC. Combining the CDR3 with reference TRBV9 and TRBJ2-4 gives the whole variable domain DSGVTQTPKHLITATGQRVTLRCSPRSGDLSVYWYQQSLDQGLQFLIQYYNGEERAKGNILERFSAQQFPDLHSELNLSSLELGDSALYFCASSVQGTAKNIQYFGAGTRLSVL.

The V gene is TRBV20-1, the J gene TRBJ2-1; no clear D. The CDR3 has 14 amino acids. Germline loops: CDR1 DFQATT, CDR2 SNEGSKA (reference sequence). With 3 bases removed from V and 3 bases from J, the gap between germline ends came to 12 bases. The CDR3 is CSASWAARYNEQFF. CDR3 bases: TGCAGTGCTAGTTGGGCGGCTCGCTACAATGAGCAGTTCTTC.

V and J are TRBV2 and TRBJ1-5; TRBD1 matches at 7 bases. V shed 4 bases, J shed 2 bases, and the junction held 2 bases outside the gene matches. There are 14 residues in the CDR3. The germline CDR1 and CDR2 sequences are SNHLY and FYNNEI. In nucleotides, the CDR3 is TGTGCCAGCAGTGTCGGACAGGGCAATCAGCCCCAGCATTTT. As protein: CASSVGQGNQPQHF.

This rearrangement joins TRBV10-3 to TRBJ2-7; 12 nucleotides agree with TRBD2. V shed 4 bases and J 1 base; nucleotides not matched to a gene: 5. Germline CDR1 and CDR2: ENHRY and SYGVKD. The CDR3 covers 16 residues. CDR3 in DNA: TGTGCCATCAGTGCCGTTGGGACTAGCGGGTCCTACGAGCAGTACTTC. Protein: CAISAVGTSGSYEQYF.

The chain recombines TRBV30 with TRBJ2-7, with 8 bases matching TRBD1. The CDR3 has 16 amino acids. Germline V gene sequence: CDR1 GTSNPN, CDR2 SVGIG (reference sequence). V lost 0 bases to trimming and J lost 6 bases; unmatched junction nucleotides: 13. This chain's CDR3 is CAWSVSAAGGRSEQYF. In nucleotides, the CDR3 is TGTGCCTGGAGTGTGTCGGCAGCAGGGGGCCGTAGCGAGCAGTACTTC.